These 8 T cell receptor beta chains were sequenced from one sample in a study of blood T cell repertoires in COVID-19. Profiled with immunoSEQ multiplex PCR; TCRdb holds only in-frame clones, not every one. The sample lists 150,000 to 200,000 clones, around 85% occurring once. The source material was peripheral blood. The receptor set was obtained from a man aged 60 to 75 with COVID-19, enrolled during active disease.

The CDR3 reads CASSSGQGVGGYTF. CDR3 DNA: TGTGCCAGCAGCTCAGGACAGGGGGTGGGAGGCTACACCTTC. The rearrangement uses TRBV6-5 and TRBJ1-2, with 10 bases identical to TRBD1. Germline loops: CDR1 MNHEY, CDR2 SVGAGI. The CDR3 sequence is 14 residues long. J gave up 8 bases and V 6 bases, and 9 bases lay outside the gene matches.

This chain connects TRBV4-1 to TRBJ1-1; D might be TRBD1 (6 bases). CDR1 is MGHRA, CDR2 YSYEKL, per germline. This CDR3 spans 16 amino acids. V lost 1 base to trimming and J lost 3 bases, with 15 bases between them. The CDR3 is CASSQVIGGADTEAFF. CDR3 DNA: TGCGCCAGCAGCCAAGTGATTGGGGGCGCGGACACTGAAGCTTTCTTT.

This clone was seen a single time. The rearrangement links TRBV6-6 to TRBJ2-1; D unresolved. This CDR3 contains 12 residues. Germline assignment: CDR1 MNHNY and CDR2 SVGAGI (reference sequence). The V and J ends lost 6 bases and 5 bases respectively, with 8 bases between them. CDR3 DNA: TGTGCCAGCAGCCCCACAAACAATGAGCAGTTCTTC. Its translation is CASSPTNNEQFF.

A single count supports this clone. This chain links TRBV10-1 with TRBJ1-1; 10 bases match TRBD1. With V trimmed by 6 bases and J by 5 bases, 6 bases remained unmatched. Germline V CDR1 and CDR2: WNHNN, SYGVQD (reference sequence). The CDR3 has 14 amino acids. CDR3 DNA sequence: TGCGCCAGCAGCCGGGACAGGGGACGTACTGAAGCTTTCTTT. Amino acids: CASSRDRGRTEAFF.

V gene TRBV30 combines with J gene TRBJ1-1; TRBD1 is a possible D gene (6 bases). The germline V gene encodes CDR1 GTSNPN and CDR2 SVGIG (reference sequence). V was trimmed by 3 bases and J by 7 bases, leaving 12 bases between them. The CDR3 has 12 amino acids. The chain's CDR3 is CAWSVGGDEAFF. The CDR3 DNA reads TGTGCCTGGAGCGTAGGGGGGGATGAAGCTTTCTTT.

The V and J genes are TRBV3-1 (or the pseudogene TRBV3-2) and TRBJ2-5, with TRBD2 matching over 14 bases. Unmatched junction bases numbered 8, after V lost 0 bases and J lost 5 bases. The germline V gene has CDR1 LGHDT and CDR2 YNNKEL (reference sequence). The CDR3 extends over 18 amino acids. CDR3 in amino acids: CASSQEGGLAGVAETQYF. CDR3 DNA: TGTGCCAGCAGCCAAGAAGGGGGACTAGCGGGAGTGGCGGAGACCCAGTACTTC.

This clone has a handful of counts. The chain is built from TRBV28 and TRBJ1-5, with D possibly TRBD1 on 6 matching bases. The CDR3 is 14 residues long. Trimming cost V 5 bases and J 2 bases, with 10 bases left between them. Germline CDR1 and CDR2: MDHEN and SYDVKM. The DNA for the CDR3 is TGTGCCAGCAGTCCCGCAGGGGGCAATCAGCCCCAGCATTTT. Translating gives CASSPAGGNQPQHF. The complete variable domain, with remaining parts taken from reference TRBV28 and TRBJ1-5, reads DVKVTQSSRYLVKRTGEKVFLECVQDMDHENMFWYRQDPGLGLRLIYFSYDVKMKEKGDIPEGYSVSREKKERFSLILESASTNQTSMYLCASSPAGGNQPQHFGDGTRLSIL.

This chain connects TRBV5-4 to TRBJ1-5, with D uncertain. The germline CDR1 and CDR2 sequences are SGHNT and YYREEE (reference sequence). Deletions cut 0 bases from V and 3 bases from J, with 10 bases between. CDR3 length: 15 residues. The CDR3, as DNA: TGTGCCAGCAGCTTGGGGGGAGGCCCCAATCAGCCCCAGCATTTT. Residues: CASSLGGGPNQPQHF.